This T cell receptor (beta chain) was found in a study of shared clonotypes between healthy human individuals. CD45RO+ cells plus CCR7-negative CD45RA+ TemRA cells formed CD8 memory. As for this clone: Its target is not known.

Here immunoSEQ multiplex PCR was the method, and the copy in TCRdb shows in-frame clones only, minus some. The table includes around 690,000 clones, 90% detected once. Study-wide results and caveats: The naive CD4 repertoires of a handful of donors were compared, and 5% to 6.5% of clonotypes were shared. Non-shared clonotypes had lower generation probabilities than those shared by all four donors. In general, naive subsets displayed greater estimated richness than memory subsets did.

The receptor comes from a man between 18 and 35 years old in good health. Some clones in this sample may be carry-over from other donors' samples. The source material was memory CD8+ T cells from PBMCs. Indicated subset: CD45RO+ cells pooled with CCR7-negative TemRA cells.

For the CDR3, the DNA is TGTGCCAGCAGTGAAGCCCCAAGGGTAGAGGACTCCTACGAGCAGTACTTC. This sequence encodes CASSEAPRVEDSYEQYF. The rearrangement links TRBV6-1 to TRBJ2-7; no definite D call. The CDR3 sequence is 17 residues long. V gave up 0 bases and J gave up 0 bases, with 15 bases separating them. Germline V gene sequence: CDR1 MNHNS, CDR2 SASEGT.